These T cell receptor beta chains were read from a single sample in a study of CD8 T cells in ankylosing spondylitis. TCRdb re-derived calls from the 5' RACE reads in MiXCR, one entry per CDR3 protein. The sample records 100,000 or so distinct CDR3 sequences, 9% being singletons. Material: blood, either unsorted or a sorted T cell fraction (not recorded which). Every receptor here comes from a male donor with ankylosing spondylitis. Both conserved end residues are part of each CDR3. A D gene is named only where the DNA matches it firmly. Some rows have no size entry. The others give once, few or many, or a class for an expanded clone.

size,D,V,J,CDR3,DNA
many,.,TRBV20-1,TRBJ2-7,CSARLREQYF,TGCAGTGCTAGACTGCGAGAGCAGTACTTC
many,TRBD2,TRBV3-1,TRBJ2-2,CASSPRGLAGVTGELFF,TGTGCCAGCAGCCCTCGGGGACTAGCGGGAGTTACCGGGGAGCTGTTTTTT
.,.,TRBV7-9,TRBJ2-3,CASRSADTQYF,TGTGCCAGCAGGTCCGCAGATACGCAGTATTTT
many,.,TRBV10-3,TRBJ1-2,CAISESKGAHYGYTF,TGTGCCATCAGTGAGTCGAAGGGAGCCCACTATGGCTACACCTTC
few,.,TRBV7-9,TRBJ1-2,CASSGGNYYGYTF,TGTGCCAGCAGCGGGGGGAATTACTATGGCTACACCTTC
.,.,TRBV20-1,TRBJ2-1,CSANTGYNEQFF,TGCAGTGCCAACACAGGGTATAATGAGCAGTTCTTC
.,TRBD1,TRBV9,TRBJ1-1,CASSPRTGRHTEAFF,TGTGCCAGCAGCCCCCGGACAGGGAGGCACACTGAAGCTTTCTTT
.,TRBD2,TRBV20-1,TRBJ2-5,CSASWTSGEQETQYF,TGCAGTGCTTCCTGGACTAGCGGGGAGCAAGAGACCCAGTACTTC
few,.,TRBV7-9,TRBJ2-5,CASSLGRVGETQYF,TGTGCCAGCAGCTTAGGCAGGGTCGGAGAGACCCAGTACTTC
many,.,TRBV4-1,TRBJ2-2,CASSQDRAARNTGELFF,TGCGCCAGCAGCCAAGATCGGGCAGCCAGGAACACCGGGGAGCTGTTTTTT
few,.,TRBV9,TRBJ2-1,CASSVVDYPSSYNEQFF,TGTGCCAGCAGCGTAGTAGACTACCCGAGCTCCTACAATGAGCAGTTCTTC
few,.,TRBV7-9,TRBJ2-2,CASSLVSGGELFF,TGTGCCAGCAGCTTAGTATCCGGCGGGGAGCTGTTTTTT
few,TRBD2,TRBV3-1,TRBJ2-7,CASSRAGDPTYEQYF,TGTGCCAGCAGCCGGGCGGGGGACCCCACCTACGAGCAGTACTTC
.,.,TRBV6-5,TRBJ2-1,CASSYSGTFIQRNEQFF,TGTGCCAGCAGTTACAGCGGGACATTCATCCAACGGAATGAGCAGTTCTTC
.,TRBD2,TRBV5-6,TRBJ2-1,CASSLARTSGSSWTYNEQFF,TGTGCCAGCAGCTTGGCCAGGACTAGCGGGAGCTCTTGGACCTACAATGAGCAGTTCTTC
many,.,TRBV11-2,TRBJ1-2,CASSLVLANYGYTF,TGTGCCAGCAGCTTAGTTCTCGCTAACTATGGCTACACCTTC
.,.,TRBV7-9,TRBJ2-2,CASSPADGRNTGELFF,TGTGCCAGCAGCCCCGCGGACGGTAGGAACACCGGGGAGCTGTTTTTT
.,.,TRBV10-2,TRBJ2-1,CASSDGEQFF,TGCGCCAGCAGTGACGGTGAGCAGTTCTTC
many,TRBD1,TRBV7-9,TRBJ2-1,CAGRQGGSYNEQFF,TGTGCCGGCCGACAGGGTGGCTCCTACAATGAGCAGTTCTTC
many,.,TRBV12-3/TRBV12-4,TRBJ1-2,CASSSLQGGYTF,TGTGCCAGCAGTAGCCTACAGGGCGGCTACACCTTC
few,.,TRBV6-5,TRBJ2-7,CASSYMDSTYEQYF,TGTGCCAGCAGTTATATGGACAGCACCTACGAGCAGTACTTC
many,TRBD1,TRBV4-1,TRBJ1-1,CASSPNRGEDTEAFF,TGCGCCAGCAGCCCGAACAGGGGGGAGGACACTGAAGCTTTCTTT
many,.,TRBV5-6,TRBJ2-1,CASSAKQIGEQFF,TGTGCCAGCAGCGCAAAACAGATCGGCGAGCAGTTCTTC
.,.,TRBV7-9,TRBJ2-1,CASSSTWRDNEQFF,TGTGCCAGCAGCTCGACATGGCGAGACAATGAGCAGTTCTTC
many,TRBD2,TRBV27,TRBJ2-1,CASSSGYLRSGRGNEQFF,TGTGCCAGCAGTTCTGGCTACCTTAGAAGCGGGAGGGGGAATGAGCAGTTCTTC
.,.,TRBV15,TRBJ2-5,CATSTPEGEETQYF,TGTGCCACCAGCACCCCGGAGGGGGAAGAGACCCAGTACTTC
many,.,TRBV15,TRBJ1-1,CATLSGLGADTEAFF,TGTGCCACCCTATCGGGACTAGGAGCGGACACTGAAGCTTTCTTT
.,TRBD1,TRBV15,TRBJ1-5,CATSTDLDRVRVNQPQHF,TGTGCCACCAGCACGGACCTGGACAGGGTTCGGGTCAATCAGCCCCAGCATTTT
.,.,TRBV7-2,TRBJ1-5,CASSLGLGGNQPKHF,TGTGCCAGCAGCCTAGGCCTCGGGGGCAATCAGCCCAAGCATTTT
few,.,TRBV6-6,TRBJ1-4,CASSYQLNEKLFF,TGTGCCAGCAGTTATCAACTTAATGAAAAACTGTTTTTT
few,.,TRBV12-5,TRBJ2-6,CASGFSTEGASGANVLTF,TGTGCTAGTGGTTTCTCGACGGAGGGGGCCTCTGGGGCCAACGTCCTGACTTTC
many,.,TRBV20-1,TRBJ2-7,CSARAPEVYEQYF,TGCAGTGCTAGAGCGCCCGAGGTCTACGAGCAGTACTTC
.,.,TRBV5-6,TRBJ1-4,CASSLFTNEKLFF,TGTGCCAGCAGCTTGTTCACGAATGAAAAACTGTTTTTT
few,.,TRBV24-1,TRBJ2-1,CATGGTEQFF,TGTGCCACCGGGGGGACGGAGCAGTTCTTC
few,.,TRBV13,TRBJ2-2,CASSLSPTGELFF,TGTGCCAGCAGCTTATCCCCCACCGGGGAGCTGTTTTTT
many,TRBD1,TRBV19,TRBJ2-2,CASSREGQISSKNTGELFF,TGTGCCAGTAGCCGCGAGGGACAGATTTCCTCAAAGAACACCGGGGAGCTGTTTTTT
.,TRBD2,TRBV5-1,TRBJ2-1,CASSYSLAGEYNEQFF,TGCGCCAGCAGCTACTCACTAGCGGGAGAGTACAATGAGCAGTTCTTC
many,TRBD2,TRBV29-1,TRBJ2-2,CSVEGTSDTGELFF,TGCAGCGTTGAAGGTACTAGCGACACCGGGGAGCTGTTTTTT
many,.,TRBV12-5,TRBJ2-5,CASGLVPREGETQYF,TGTGCTAGTGGTTTGGTACCGAGGGAAGGGGAGACCCAGTACTTC
many,.,TRBV4-2,TRBJ2-2,CASSQVVDNTGELFF,TGTGCCAGCAGCCAAGTGGTAGACAACACCGGGGAGCTGTTTTTT
.,TRBD2,TRBV2,TRBJ2-1,CASSAPGLAGVSNEQFF,TGTGCCAGCAGTGCCCCCGGACTAGCGGGAGTTTCGAATGAGCAGTTCTTC
.,TRBD1,TRBV6-1,TRBJ1-1,CAAGAGGSSAFF,TGTGCCGCTGGGGCAGGGGGCTCTTCCGCTTTCTTT
few,.,TRBV9,TRBJ2-2,CASSPHETNTGELFF,TGTGCCAGCAGCCCTCACGAGACGAACACCGGGGAGCTGTTTTTT
.,.,TRBV27,TRBJ1-2,CASRTGNNGYTF,TGTGCCAGCAGAACAGGGAACAATGGCTACACCTTC
many,.,TRBV20-1,TRBJ1-1,CSAWREGGYTEAFF,TGCAGTGCCTGGCGAGAGGGGGGGTACACTGAAGCTTTCTTT
few,TRBD2,TRBV13,TRBJ2-1,CASSPSASGAYNEQFF,TGTGCCAGCAGCCCCTCGGCTAGCGGGGCTTACAATGAGCAGTTCTTC
many,.,TRBV7-9,TRBJ2-5,CASSSALEETQYF,TGTGCCAGCAGCTCCGCCTTGGAAGAGACCCAGTACTTC
few,.,TRBV20-1,TRBJ1-1,CSASEGEAEAFF,TGCAGTGCTTCTGAGGGGGAGGCTGAAGCTTTCTTT
many,.,TRBV19,TRBJ1-1,CASGDPTAEAFF,TGTGCCAGTGGCGATCCAACAGCTGAAGCTTTCTTT
.,.,TRBV25-1,TRBJ2-2,CASSRLGGGELFF,TGTGCCAGCAGCCGACTAGGTGGGGGGGAGCTGTTTTTT
many,.,TRBV11-2,TRBJ2-1,CASTRKNNEQFF,TGTGCCAGTACAAGAAAAAACAATGAGCAGTTCTTC
.,.,TRBV7-9,TRBJ2-1,CASSLPPNEQFF,TGTGCCAGCAGCTTACCCCCCAATGAGCAGTTCTTC
.,TRBD2,TRBV7-8,TRBJ2-2,CASTHPLSGRVDTGELFF,TGTGCCAGCACCCACCCCCTTAGCGGGAGGGTGGACACCGGGGAGCTGTTTTTT
.,.,TRBV12-3/TRBV12-4,TRBJ1-1,CASSFGGPEAFF,TGTGCCAGCAGTTTTGGCGGGCCTGAAGCTTTCTTT
few,.,TRBV10-3,TRBJ1-1,CAIRGEVGTEAFF,TGTGCCATCAGGGGCGAAGTAGGCACTGAAGCTTTCTTT
few,.,TRBV27,TRBJ2-7,CASSSGPSYEQYF,TGTGCCAGCAGTTCAGGACCGAGCTACGAGCAGTACTTC